The entry below gives a single T cell receptor beta chain sequence along with its context. Its cognate antigen is unknown. The data were taken from a study of T cell responses to AZD1222 COVID-19 vaccine. Study results and limitations: Sampling captured repertoires only after the peak T cell response. Per reports, nearly half of all spike-specific TCRs target regions that are unmutated in variants. Donors, mostly white British, included more females; clonal diversity was possibly underestimated.

This CDR3 spans 14 amino acids. The germline V and J ends were trimmed by 6 bases and 7 bases, with 13 bases remaining between them. Germline CDR1 is LGHNT and CDR2 is FRNRAP. Only in-frame clones appear in the TCRdb table, and some are missing; sequencing was by immunoSEQ multiplex PCR. The table lists 150,000 or so clones, 90% to 95% of them singletons. V is TRBV12-5 and J is TRBJ1-6, with D possibly matching TRBD1 (5 bases). The sequence came from an adult in good health. The source material was peripheral blood, sampled on day 0 of AZD1222 vaccination. The DNA of the CDR3 is TGTGCTAGTGGCCGTGACAGACTCAATTCACCCCTCCACTTT. This gives the protein CASGRDRLNSPLHF. The whole variable domain, remainder taken from reference TRBV12-5 and TRBJ1-6, is DARVTQTPRHKVTEMGQEVTMRCQPILGHNTVFWYRQTMMQGLELLAYFRNRAPLDDSGMPKDRFSAEMPDATLATLKIQPSEPRDSAVYFCASGRDRLNSPLHFGNGTRLTVT.